The source of this T cell receptor (beta chain) is a study of blood T cell repertoires in COVID-19. About the study: Samples representing acute and convalescent COVID-19 were sourced from the United States, Italy and Spain. Nucleic acid was either cDNA or gDNA, and it came from T cells, B-cell-depleted T cells, or PBMCs.

Per the germline V gene, CDR1 is LNHNV and CDR2 is YYDKDF (reference sequence). This CDR3 has 14 residues. Trimming cost V 4 bases and J 6 bases, with 12 bases left between them. Original data processing: Reference gene primers were amplified, and this amplification served to estimate nucleated cell counts. Assay used: immunoSEQ multiplex PCR; TCRdb lists only in-frame clones, some missing. Clone size and the V and J calls come from that table; the DNA yielded D and trimming. This sample has 150,000 or so clones; approximately 92% occur once, and the top ten carry roughly 13%. Patients in Seattle were enrolled during active infection, then followed longitudinally.

This clonotype originated in a man aged 18 to 30 with COVID-19, enrolled during active disease. The chain carries TRBV15 and TRBJ2-2, with unresolved D. The sequenced sample consisted of peripheral blood. The CDR3 is CATSIEAVSGELFF. CDR3 coding DNA: TGTGCCACCAGCATTGAGGCGGTTTCCGGGGAGCTGTTTTTT.